This T cell receptor beta chain is drawn from a study of cytomegalovirus exposure and HLA in healthy donors (dated by TCRdb to the late 2010s). With respect to the entire study: In an earlier analysis of several hundred of the donors, 276 Gb of sequence data and 117 million unique TCR beta sequences from approximately 180 million T cells were reported. An early release covering some 640 HLA-typed donors comprised roughly 300 gigabases of sequencing data and tens of millions of unique TCR sequences. Of the 300 to 500 genotyped donors, approximately 80% were placed in the genetic ancestry cluster associated with self-reported Caucasian donors. The aim of the study was to test whether cataloging public T cell receptors could identify signatures of past pathogen exposure. Using immunosequencing, the study profiled T cell repertoires from 666 subjects and related those repertoires to cytomegalovirus serostatus. Besides the first cohort of hundreds of subjects, a separate validation cohort made up of 120 different subjects was used. The study combined high-throughput TCR immunosequencing, statistical association of individual TCRs with disease status, and machine learning to predict cytomegalovirus infection status. To study patterns of TCR occurrence, a later analysis re-analyzed previously published TCR beta repertoires from several hundred donors and added high-resolution HLA genotyping. Rather than using new phenotypic data, the later analysis identified candidate immune exposures from TCR beta sequences and from how often those sequences occurred across donors. In an earlier analysis of around 540 of the donors, high-throughput TCR beta sequencing was used to judge whether each TCR beta V gene segment behaved as functional or pseudogenic. Donor age, sex, ethnicity and CMV serostatus were compiled together with the repertoire data. In a later genetic analysis, genome-wide SNP genotypes for about 65% of the roughly 670 donors were used, and that subset was treated as a discovery cohort. Every discovery cohort repertoire had been produced on one sequencing platform. Both class I and class II loci were covered by HLA typing, at four-digit resolution. The number of donors typed differed by locus, with about 629-630 for A, B, C, DRB1 and DQB1, approximately 500 for DQA1, about 610 for DPA1, and about 450 for DPB1. Five DR-DQ haplotypes were handled as single units for association and clustering, since linkage in the cohort was strong. Among some 400 genotyped donors of the cohort, an average of about 240,000 unique TCR beta nucleotide sequences was sequenced per donor, of which roughly 17% were non-productive. General conclusions and limits of the study: A later genetic analysis reported fewer N-insertions in productive TCRs among donors in an Asian-associated ancestry cluster than the roughly 700-donor mean. Most TCR sequences were seen in very few donors, while some public TCRs were found in many individuals. Three of the identified cytomegalovirus-associated TCR beta chains were confirmed in vitro to be specific for cytomegalovirus antigens. Most CMV-associated TCR beta chains appeared to be HLA-restricted in a later analysis, and the HLA associations seemed to be driven largely by CMV exposure. The classifier was reported to diagnose cytomegalovirus status with high specificity and sensitivity in both the original cohort and the validation cohort. Roughly uniform sequencing depth across donors was assumed in presence/absence analyses, although this assumption may not hold. A later analysis found that TCR association rates varied across HLA loci, with DRB1 alleles showing the most associated TCRs and HLA-C alleles the fewest. The earlier analysis of some 560 of the donors excluded some 15 rarely observed V segments, including chromosome 9 orphons, because counts were too low. The only immune exposure information available for the cohort was CMV serostatus. A cluster of highly shared sequence variants was judged likely to represent a technical artifact of the sequencing pipeline. According to a later analysis, parvovirus B19, influenza, CMV and Epstein-Barr virus appeared linked to several top co-occurrence clusters. When HLA alleles, especially DR and DQ, strongly co-occurred, TCR associations were difficult to assign to individual alleles. A total of 164 TCR beta chains were listed by the study as associated with cytomegalovirus. This cohort had only TCR beta chains sequenced, and the lack of alpha or paired-chain data limited which features could be detected. A further reported finding was that TCR beta sequences accurately predicted the HLA-A and HLA-B alleles for most subjects in the first cohort. Linkage disequilibrium might explain the correlated functional status among segregating V segments, but an unknown experimental factor could not be ruled out. Because HLA typing was missing for some donors at each locus, association tests included only the typed subset. In an earlier analysis of approximately 590 of the donors, most TCR beta V segments appeared in productive rearrangements about 90% or about 30% of the time, broadly matching IMGT annotations. Compared with equally common non-associated chains, HLA-associated TCR beta chains in a later analysis were more clonally expanded and had lower generation probabilities. Some IMGT-functional V segments, including TRBV6-2 and TRBV6-3, could not be distinguished by the 87-base-pair reads and were therefore excluded. An association between a missense DCLRE1C variant and V-gene and J-gene trimming of TCR beta chains was found in a later genetic analysis and replicated in an independent cohort. Specific HLA alleles were associated with 15,000 to 20,000 TCR beta sequences at a false discovery rate of 0.05 in a later analysis. The authors suggested that the approach could potentially be extended to other disease states and immunological phenotypes.

Worth noting for this clone: The antigen this receptor binds is unknown. Per-base quality was not reported, and no clone a single base away is much larger than it.

In total, approximately 700 healthy bone marrow donors made up the cohort. Cohort members were all nominally healthy when sampled, although unrecorded immune exposures were likely present. The donor tested CMV seronegative and was one of the 352 seronegative cohort members. A peripheral blood sample was provided by each donor, and peripheral blood mononuclear cells were used for TCR beta sequencing. The Qiagen DNeasy Blood Extraction Kit was used to extract genomic DNA from the blood cell samples. To prepare the library, the immunoSEQ multiplex PCR assay was applied. The multiplex PCR relied on a mix of 60 forward primers for TCR Vbeta segments and 13 reverse primers for TCR Jbeta segments. Amplification of the CDR3 region of rearranged TCR beta genes was performed with a multiplex PCR assay on genomic DNA. The Illumina HiSeq System was used to sequence the amplified TCR beta libraries as 87-base-pair reads. In the original analysis: In a later analysis, some 80 million unique TCR beta chains were counted across the 650 to 700 repertoires, and around 10 million of these chains were shared by at least two donors. A nearest-neighbor algorithm error-corrected the raw reads and collapsed the reads into unique sequences, merging closely related sequences to remove PCR and sequencing errors. CDR3 sequences were aligned to IMGT reference sequences to assign V, D and J gene segments. For a sequence to be retained, a match of at least six nucleotides was required to both a V gene segment and a J gene segment. Rearrangements were called productive when the CDR3 lacked stop codons and stayed in frame with V and J; all others were non-productive. Following IMGT convention, CDR3 was defined as the stretch from the second conserved V-encoded cysteine to the conserved J-encoded phenylalanine. In an earlier analysis of approximately 500 of the donors, sequences lacking an unambiguous match to a single V gene segment were excluded. An earlier analysis of several hundred of the donors classified V segments as functional when productive rearrangements were above 56.7% and as segregating when the standard deviation between donors was above 5%. To diagnose cytomegalovirus status from the catalog of TCR beta chain sequences, a statistical classification framework was built. V and J gene assignment, in a later analysis, came from comparing TCR nucleotide sequences with IMGT/GENE-DB human TR gene sequences. Using the TCRdist pipeline, a later analysis assigned CDR3 sequences along with most-parsimonious VDJ recombination scenarios. In a later analysis, each TCR beta chain was defined by its CDR3 amino acid sequence together with its V-gene family, and reads lacking a unique V-gene family were excluded. In a later analysis, some 600 highly shared, low-generation-probability nucleotide sequences were removed to address suspected cross-contamination and a sequencing artifact. A later analysis calculated a clonal expansion index for each public chain from normalized within-repertoire ranks of inferred template counts. In a later analysis, generation probabilities were computed using a VDJ recombination model fitted to out-of-frame rearrangements, and the results were checked against IGoR. In a later analysis, TCR-TCR, TCR-HLA and TCR-CMV co-occurrence was scored with hypergeometric tests, and a repertoire-size bias correction was applied to TCR pairs. In a later analysis, false discovery rates were estimated by permuting HLA or CMV assignments 20 times. In a later analysis, co-occurring TCRs were grouped using DBSCAN, with TCRdist sequence similarity added in when clustering inside HLA-allele-positive subsets. Co-occurrence clustering excluded repertoires with fewer than 30,000 or more than 120,000 public chains, plus five with anomalous nucleotide sharing. TCRdb holds this immuneACCESS table with in-frame rearrangements only. Some clones are missing; in checked studies, unresolved V genes explain under half, and the rest has no known cause. That table gives V, J and clone size, and the DNA gave D and trimming. The sample table shows approximately 93,000 clones, and approximately 72% are seen once. The top ten clones comprise about 3% of the sample.

Reading from cysteine to phenylalanine, the CDR3 counts 16 amino acids. Only the CDR3 DNA stays, 48 bases, in frame from base 1. For this chain, trimming is 1 base at the V end and 10 bases at the J end, and the number of junction bases without a gene match is 11. The germline V gene sets CDR1 to MGHDK and CDR2 to SYGVNS. The receptor chain draws on TRBV25-1 and TRBJ2-3, with 10 middle bases fitting TRBD2. The sequencing input was PBMCs. The receptor was isolated from a woman between 35 and 50 years old in good health and CMV-seronegative. The DNA is TGTGCCAGCAGTGAATCTCGGCTAGCGGGAGACTCTGCGCAGTATTTT. The encoded protein is CASSESRLAGDSAQYF.